This TCR beta chain was profiled in a study of blood T cell repertoires in COVID-19. Study overall: From the United States, Italy and Spain came samples of acute and convalescent COVID-19.

Study processing details: From reference gene primer amplification, estimates of nucleated cell counts were derived. Produced via immunoSEQ multiplex PCR; TCRdb's table is partial and in-frame only. V and J calls and clone size are given by that table; D and trimming were obtained from the DNA. In the table there are about 98,000 clones, around 82% of which are singletons. The germline gives CDR1 MRHNA, CDR2 SNTAGT. Trimming pared 3 bases from V and 4 bases from J, leaving 14 bases between. This CDR3 is 15 amino acids long. This chain connects TRBV6-4 to TRBJ2-3, with D possibly matching TRBD1 (6 bases). The sequence derives from a man aged 65 to 79 with active or convalescent COVID-19. The sample comprised peripheral blood. The CDR3 reads CASSDGQGKSDTQYF. In DNA, the CDR3 is TGTGCCAGCAGTGATGGTCAGGGGAAGTCAGATACGCAGTATTTT.